The rows below give T cell receptor beta chains drawn from one sample of a study of cytomegalovirus exposure and HLA in healthy donors. The assay was immunoSEQ multiplex PCR, and TCRdb's table has in-frame clones only and misses some. Of about 140,000 clones listed, about nine tenths are singletons. Sequences were obtained from PBMCs. Receptors originate from a man younger than 30 in good health and CMV-seronegative. CDR3s include the opening cysteine and the closing phenylalanine or tryptophan. The D gene is left open where the match is weak. Clone size is stated in some rows and not others, as once, few, many or a class when expanded.

clone_size d_call j_call v_call cdr3_aa cdr3_nt
. . TRBJ2-5 TRBV5-1 CASSLGGTQQETQYF TGCGCCAGCAGCTTGGGGGGGACACAGCAAGAGACCCAGTACTTC
. . TRBJ2-7 TRBV9 CASSRGGQSSYEQYF TGTGCCAGCAGCAGAGGGGGACAAAGCTCCTACGAGCAGTACTTC
. TRBD1 TRBJ1-4 TRBV15 CATSRVKGAANEKLFF TGTGCCACCAGCAGAGTCAAGGGGGCAGCTAATGAAAAACTGTTTTTT
. . TRBJ2-2 TRBV19 CASSTNRYTGELFF TGTGCCAGTAGTACGAACAGGTACACCGGGGAGCTGTTTTTT
once TRBD1 TRBJ2-3 TRBV2 CASSETPRDRGADTQYF TGTGCCAGCAGTGAAACCCCGCGGGACAGGGGGGCAGATACGCAGTATTTT
. TRBD1 TRBJ1-5 TRBV5-6 CASSLSGGVQPQHF TGTGCCAGCAGCTTGTCAGGGGGCGTTCAGCCCCAGCATTTT
. TRBD1 TRBJ2-7 TRBV4-1 CASSLYLSGQGIDYEQYF TGCGCCAGCAGCCTCTATTTATCGGGACAGGGGATTGACTACGAGCAGTACTTC
. . TRBJ2-7 TRBV11-2 CASSLVGTAPDEQYF TGTGCCAGCAGCTTAGTTGGGACTGCCCCTGACGAGCAGTACTTC
once TRBD1 TRBJ2-7 TRBV4-2 CASSRGQAKSYEQYF TGTGCCAGCAGCCGGGGACAGGCTAAAAGCTACGAGCAGTACTTC
. TRBD1 TRBJ1-1 TRBV10-3 CAISNDRGTEAFF TGTGCCATCAGTAACGACAGGGGAACTGAAGCTTTCTTT
. TRBD1 TRBJ1-1 TRBV7-9 CASSSPLGQLNTEAFF TGTGCCAGCAGCTCCCCCCTGGGACAGCTAAACACTGAAGCTTTCTTT
few TRBD1 TRBJ2-2 TRBV28 CASSSRTGGADGELFF TGTGCCAGCAGTTCCCGGACAGGGGGCGCGGACGGGGAGCTGTTTTTT
. . TRBJ1-4 TRBV7-2 CASSLVPGKLFF TGTGCCAGCAGCTTAGTTCCGGGAAAACTGTTTTTT
once . TRBJ1-5 TRBV7-9 CASRPGGTGDQPQHF TGTGCCAGCAGACCCGGGGGGACGGGGGATCAGCCCCAGCATTTT
once TRBD2 TRBJ2-4 TRBV15 CATSRDGSGVINIQYF TGTGCCACCAGCAGAGACGGTAGCGGGGTTATAAACATTCAGTACTTC
. TRBD1 TRBJ2-7 TRBV27 CASSNRLGTGLGEQYF TGTGCCAGCAGTAACCGACTCGGGACAGGGCTTGGAGAGCAGTACTTC
. . TRBJ2-1 TRBV12-5 CASGGTPLSSYNEQFF TGTGCTAGTGGGGGCACCCCCCTAAGCTCCTACAATGAGCAGTTCTTC
. . TRBJ1-4 TRBV15 CATRSATYEKLFF TGTGCCACCAGAAGCGCGACCTATGAAAAACTGTTTTTT
. . TRBJ1-1 TRBV6-1 CASRAGEHTEAFF TGTGCCAGCAGGGCAGGGGAGCACACTGAAGCTTTCTTT
. . TRBJ2-5 TRBV2 CASRVETETQYF TGTGCCAGCAGGGTGGAGACAGAGACCCAGTACTTC
. TRBD1 TRBJ1-5 TRBV7-2 CASSERTGVSQPQHF TGTGCCAGCAGCGAGAGGACAGGGGTTAGTCAGCCCCAGCATTTT
. . TRBJ1-1 TRBV19 CASSIDRVTEAFF TGTGCCAGTAGTATAGACAGGGTGACTGAAGCTTTCTTT
. TRBD2 TRBJ2-1 TRBV2 CASDTSGKYNEQFF TGTGCCAGTGATACTAGCGGGAAATACAATGAGCAGTTCTTC